This passage covers 28 T cell receptor beta chains from one sample sequenced in a study of shared clonotypes between healthy human individuals (dated by TCRdb to the early 2020s). Library prep was done by the immunoSEQ multiplex PCR assay. The table comes from immuneACCESS by way of TCRdb, which keeps in-frame sequences with V and J called. Part of the clones is missing from these tables; in studies checked, under half for an unresolved V gene and the rest for unknown reasons. The sample table lists about half a million clones, around four fifths of them with a count of one. The top ten clones comprise approximately 12% of the sample. Specimen: PBMCs. These receptors came from a woman between 40 and 55 years old in good health. Some clones in this sample may be carry-over from other donors' samples.

The gene calls are TRBV5-1 and TRBJ2-1, with D tentatively TRBD1 or TRBD2 (6 bases each). CDR1 and CDR2 from the germline V gene are SGHRS and YFSETQ. V was clipped by 0 bases and J by 7 bases, with 11 bases between them. The CDR3 has 14 residues. CDR3 sequence reads: CASSLVPGANEQFF. In DNA, the CDR3 is TGCGCCAGCAGCTTGGTGCCGGGGGCGAATGAGCAGTTCTTC.

The rearrangement links TRBV28 to TRBJ2-5; TRBD1 might be the D (6 bases). Germline V gene sequence: CDR1 MDHEN, CDR2 SYDVKM. The CDR3 totals 14 residues. V lost 4 bases to trimming and J lost 5 bases, with 14 bases between them. The CDR3 sequence: CASSWTVPRETQYF. CDR3 sequence (DNA): TGTGCCAGCAGTTGGACAGTTCCAAGGGAGACCCAGTACTTC.

The rearrangement joins TRBV19 to TRBJ2-5; TRBD1 might be the D (6 bases). The CDR3 is 13 residues long. Trimming pared 3 bases from V and 4 bases from J, leaving 9 bases between. Per the germline V gene, CDR1 is LNHDA and CDR2 is SQIVND (reference sequence). The chain's CDR3 is CASSMGARETQYF. The DNA for the CDR3 is TGTGCCAGTAGTATGGGGGCCAGAGAGACCCAGTACTTC.

The rearrangement joins TRBV5-1 to TRBJ1-1; the D is unclear. The CDR3 extends over 13 amino acids. Trimming pared 3 bases from V and 7 bases from J, leaving 13 bases between. CDR1 and CDR2 (germline): SGHRS, YFSETQ. CDR3 residues: CASSSRVTDEAFF. The DNA for the CDR3 is TGCGCCAGCAGCTCAAGGGTAACGGATGAAGCTTTCTTT.

Note on this clone: This likely stems from a read error, as it lies one base from a far larger clone. At the DNA level, this CDR3 is encoded by other sequences in the same sample as well. The J gene is TRBJ1-1, the V gene TRBV7-3; D may be TRBD1 (6 bases). This CDR3 spans 15 amino acids. Trimming shortened V by 0 bases and J by 4 bases, and 12 bases separated the two germline ends. The germline V gene has CDR1 SGHTA and CDR2 FQGTGA. The DNA for the CDR3 is TGTGCCAGCAGCTTAACGGGGGGGCCGGGCACTGAAGCTTTCTTT. This encodes CASSLTGGPGTEAFF.

The rearrangement joins TRBV11-2 to TRBJ2-7; the match to TRBD1 covers 7 bases. Germline lookup yields CDR1 SGHAT and CDR2 FQNNGV. The CDR3 runs to 14 residues. The V segment lost 5 bases and the J segment 3 bases; nucleotides outside the gene matches: 7. The CDR3 coding sequence is TGTGCCAGCAGCCCCTTCGGACAGGTCTACGAGCAGTACTTC. It yields the protein CASSPFGQVYEQYF.

In its sample, this clone was seen a few times. The V call is TRBV5-4, the J call TRBJ2-1; D not resolved. The V end was cut by 4 bases, the J end by 7 bases, with 12 bases between. Germline V gene data show CDR1 as SGHNT and CDR2 as YYREEE (reference sequence). The CDR3 totals 13 residues. The CDR3, as DNA: TGTGCCAGCAGCCCCCCGGAGATAAATGAGCAGTTCTTC. Translating gives CASSPPEINEQFF.

V and J are TRBV6-5 and TRBJ2-3; no definite D call. V lost 5 bases and J lost 4, with 4 bases in between. The CDR3 is made up of 11 amino acids. Per germline, CDR1 MNHEY and CDR2 SVGAGI. CDR3 in DNA: TGTGCCAGCAGTAGTGCAGATACGCAGTATTTT. This translates into CASSSADTQYF.

About this clone itself: Distinct nucleotide sequences in the sample also encode this CDR3. Here the CDR3 DNA reads TGTGCCAGCAGCTTAGGAGGGCGTGGAGAGACCCAGTACTTC. This gives the protein CASSLGGRGETQYF. The gene calls are TRBV7-8 and TRBJ2-5, with TRBD2 as a possible D gene (5 bases). This CDR3 has 14 residues. The V end was cut by 1 base, the J end by 4 bases, with 10 bases between. Germline CDR1 and CDR2: SGHVS and FQNEAQ.

The V call is TRBV7-9, the J call TRBJ1-3; no reliable D call. The CDR3 is made up of 17 amino acids. CDR1 SEHNR and CDR2 FQNEAQ come from the germline V gene (reference sequence). V lost 2 bases and J lost 0, with 14 bases in between. CDR3 in amino acids: CASSLSRVTLSGNTIYF. The CDR3 DNA is TGTGCCAGCAGCTTATCAAGGGTGACCCTCTCTGGAAACACCATATATTTT.

This clone was counted at least ten times. The chain couples TRBV6-1 to TRBJ2-1; D not resolved. V was cut by 2 bases and J by 2 bases, with 10 bases left in between. CDR1 is MNHNS, CDR2 SASEGT, per germline. This CDR3 is 15 amino acids long. The CDR3, as DNA: TGTGCCAGCAGTGAAAAACCAGAGCCCTACAATGAGCAGTTCTTC. It is translated as CASSEKPEPYNEQFF.

The chain is built from TRBV2 and TRBJ2-2; no firm D call. The CDR3 is made up of 17 amino acids. Trimming stripped 2 bases from V and 1 base from J, with 14 bases between. Germline CDR1 is SNHLY and CDR2 is FYNNEI. The CDR3 loop is CASSETPDGRNTGELFF. In DNA form, the CDR3 reads TGTGCCAGCAGTGAAACACCGGACGGAAGGAACACCGGGGAGCTGTTTTTT.

The chain uses TRBV18 and TRBJ2-3, with D possibly TRBD1 on 6 matching bases. Trimming left V 2 bases short and J 4 bases short, with 16 bases between. Looked up from germline, CDR1 is KGHSH and CDR2 is LQKENI. CDR3 length: 16 amino acids. The CDR3 sequence: CASSPKTGNGADTQYF. The CDR3 bases are TGTGCCAGCTCACCAAAAACAGGGAATGGGGCAGATACGCAGTATTTT.

The sample holds one count of this clone. The rearrangement links TRBV18 to TRBJ2-7; D remains unclear. CDR3 length: 16 residues. Germline CDR1 and CDR2: KGHSH and LQKENI. V was shortened by 0 bases and J by 2 bases, with 14 bases between the two germline ends. CDR3 sequence: CASSPPGSQRTYEQYF. The CDR3 coding sequence is TGTGCCAGCTCACCACCGGGCAGCCAACGTACCTACGAGCAGTACTTC.

This chain uses TRBV5-8 with TRBJ2-3; possible D gene TRBD1, 7 bases. Germline V gives CDR1 SGHTS, CDR2 YDEGEE. The CDR3 spans 13 residues. Trimming cost V 5 bases and J 4 bases, with 11 bases left between them. The chain's CDR3 is CASSRRGPDTQYF. CDR3 DNA: TGTGCCAGCAGTCGGAGGGGGCCAGATACGCAGTATTTT. The full variable domain, in which reference TRBV5-8 and TRBJ2-3 provide the parts outside the CDR3, is EAGVTQSPTHLIKTRGQQATLRCSPISGHTSVYWYQQALGLGLQFLLWYDEGEERNRGNFPPRFSGRQFPNYSSELNVNALELEDSALYLCASSRRGPDTQYFGPGTRLTVL.

V and J are TRBV6-5 and TRBJ2-5; tentatively, D is TRBD1 (5 bases). Per germline, CDR1 MNHEY and CDR2 SVGAGI. Trimming pared 2 bases from V and 2 bases from J, leaving 9 bases between. This CDR3 is built from 14 residues. The CDR3 DNA sequence: TGTGCCAGCAGTTACAGGACACCTCAAGAGACCCAGTACTTC. Translation: CASSYRTPQETQYF.

The chain carries TRBV5-1 and TRBJ2-2, with D possibly TRBD1 on 6 matching bases. Germline CDR1 and CDR2: SGHRS and YFSETQ. This CDR3 region has 14 residues. V lost 9 bases to trimming and J lost 2 bases, with 14 bases between them. CDR3 loop: CATRTEANTGELFF. The CDR3 DNA reads as TGCGCCACTAGGACAGAGGCTAACACCGGGGAGCTGTTTTTT.

The chain couples TRBV5-4 to TRBJ2-1; 9 nucleotides align to TRBD2. V lost 1 base and J lost 4; bases outside the gene matches: 3. The CDR3 consists of 15 residues. The V gene's germline CDR1 is SGHNT and CDR2 YYREEE (reference sequence). CDR3 coding DNA: TGTGCCAGCAGCTTGACTAGCGGGCTGTACAATGAGCAGTTCTTC. Its protein product is CASSLTSGLYNEQFF.

About this clone: This sample also contains other DNA sequences that code for the same CDR3. The V gene is TRBV7-2, the J gene TRBJ2-1, with D unresolved. CDR1 is SGHTA, CDR2 FQGNSA, per germline. The V end lost 1 base, the J end lost 4 bases, and 5 bases lay between the germline ends. This CDR3 comprises 13 residues. CDR3 region: CASSLVGYNEQFF. CDR3 DNA: TGTGCCAGCAGCTTAGTTGGGTACAATGAGCAGTTCTTC.

The J gene is TRBJ2-1, the V gene TRBV7-2; D is ambiguous. The CDR3 runs to 13 residues. The V gene lost 8 bases and the J gene lost 4 bases, with 12 bases spanning the gap. From germline, CDR1 is SGHTA and CDR2 FQGNSA. The CDR3 protein is CASRRILYNEQFF. The CDR3 bases are TGTGCCAGCCGTCGTATATTATACAATGAGCAGTTCTTC. Variable domain in full (rest from reference TRBV7-2 and TRBJ2-1): GAGVSQSPSNKVTEKGKDVELRCDPISGHTALYWYRQSLGQGLEFLIYFQGNSAPDKSGLPSDRFSAERTGGSVSTLTIQRTQQEDSAVYLCASRRILYNEQFFGPGTRLTVL.

This clone showed up many times. This chain uses TRBV5-1 with TRBJ2-7; the D gene could be TRBD1 or TRBD2 (5 bases each). This CDR3 is 15 amino acids long. Germline V gene sequence: CDR1 SGHRS, CDR2 YFSETQ. Trimming took 1 base from V and 3 from J, leaving 14 bases between them. CDR3 coding DNA: TGCGCCAGCAGCTTGTCGGGGACCCAATACTACGAGCAGTACTTC. Amino acids: CASSLSGTQYYEQYF.

This chain joins TRBV10-3 and TRBJ2-2, with D unclear. V lost 9 bases, J lost 2 bases, and 10 bases lay in between. There are 13 residues in the CDR3. CDR1 is ENHRY and CDR2 is SYGVKD in the germline V gene. DNA of the CDR3: TGTGCCATTCTCCCTAGAAACACCGGGGAGCTGTTTTTT. Protein sequence: CAILPRNTGELFF.

The rearrangement joins TRBV6-5 to TRBJ2-2, with D perhaps assigned TRBD1 or TRBD2 (5 bases each). The germline CDR1 and CDR2 sequences are MNHEY and SVGAGI. The germline V and J ends were trimmed by 2 bases and 1 base, with 8 bases remaining between them. This CDR3 spans 15 amino acids. CDR3 sequence reads: CASSYGTENTGELFF. The DNA for the CDR3 is TGTGCCAGCAGTTACGGGACGGAGAACACCGGGGAGCTGTTTTTT.

This chain joins TRBV5-1 and TRBJ2-7; 7 bases map to TRBD1. The CDR3 has 14 residues. V shed 4 bases, J shed 5 bases, and the junction held 9 bases outside the gene matches. In germline, CDR1 is SGHRS, CDR2 YFSETQ. CDR3 sequence reads: CASSTRQGFDEQYF. CDR3 sequence (DNA): TGCGCCAGCAGCACACGACAGGGTTTCGACGAGCAGTACTTC.

The V call is TRBV6-5, the J call TRBJ2-3; perhaps TRBD2 as D (5 bases). Germline V gives CDR1 MNHEY, CDR2 SVGAGI. The CDR3 has 15 residues. Trimming cost V 2 bases and J 2 bases, with 11 bases left between them. The CDR3 nucleotides are TGTGCCAGCAGTTACGAAGGCGGGCCCACAGATACGCAGTATTTT. It specifies CASSYEGGPTDTQYF.

The rearrangement uses TRBV7-2 and TRBJ2-7, with TRBD1 matching over 12 bases. The CDR3 totals 15 residues. CDR1 is SGHTA and CDR2 is FQGNSA in the germline V gene. V shed 3 bases, J shed 5 bases, and the junction held 5 bases outside the gene matches. In DNA form, the CDR3 reads TGTGCCAGCAGCTTTACCGGGACAGGGGGCCACGAGCAGTACTTC. As protein: CASSFTGTGGHEQYF.

V usage is TRBV6-5 and J usage is TRBJ1-4; the match to TRBD1 covers 7 bases. The V and J ends lost 6 bases and 8 bases, in that order; junction bases with no gene match: 9. This CDR3 is built from 14 residues. Germline CDR1 is MNHEY and CDR2 is SVGAGI. Written as DNA, the CDR3 is TGTGCCAGCAGCCGGGACAGTCCAAGAGAAAAACTGTTTTTT. Protein sequence: CASSRDSPREKLFF.

The chain joins TRBV5-4 to TRBJ1-2; 10 positions agree with TRBD1. The CDR3 totals 14 residues. Germline V gene data show CDR1 as SGHNT and CDR2 as YYREEE (reference sequence). With 10 bases clipped from V and 3 bases from J, the junction kept 9 bases outside the gene matches. The CDR3 region is CASAEGTGDYGYTF. In nucleotides, the CDR3 is TGTGCCTCAGCGGAGGGGACAGGGGACTATGGCTACACCTTC.